The text below deals with one T cell receptor (beta chain). This specimen belongs to a study of blood T cells in healthy people across ages. Study in general: Template switching recovered approximately one barcoded beta molecule for every two T cells.

A second PCR, run for roughly 7 to 11 cycles, used a sample-barcoded 5' primer plus a J-beta primer mix. A template-switch adaptor with 12 random nucleotides tagged each cDNA molecule. Every sample returned 2.5 million or more CDR3-containing paired-end reads. MiXCR, applied by TCRdb to the 5' RACE reads, yields one record per CDR3 protein. Seen here are some 1.5 million distinct CDR3 sequences, roughly 27% observed once, and the top ten hold 7.7%. The germline gives CDR1 SGHVS, CDR2 FNYEAQ. The CDR3 runs to 15 residues. Trimming stripped 8 bases from V and 0 bases from J, with 14 bases between. The sample comprised blood. The rearrangement links TRBV7-6 to TRBJ1-5; D gene ambiguous. This TCR came from a woman under 40 in good health. The CDR3 bases are TGTGCCAGCGCCTCCGACGCTGATAGCAATCAGCCCCAGCATTTT. Translation gives CASASDADSNQPQHF. Variable domain in full (rest from reference TRBV7-6 and TRBJ1-5): GAGVSQSPRYKVTKRGQDVALRCDPISGHVSLYWYRQALGQGPEFLTYFNYEAQQDKSGLPNDRFSAERPEGSISTLTIQRTEQRDSAMYRCASASDADSNQPQHFGDGTRLSIL.